Here is one TCR beta chain with its context. Its antigen is currently unknown. This sample stems from a study of beta chain features in type 1 diabetes. The sequenced template was cDNA made from the entire isolated RNA. Using immunoSEQ multiplex PCR, the repertoire was profiled, and TCRdb retains in-frame clones only, with some absent. The table includes a few hundred thousand clones, 8.5% to 10% detected once. The CDR3 covers 14 residues. Per germline, CDR1 SGHTA and CDR2 FQGNSA. Trimming removed 0 bases from V and 3 bases from J, with 9 bases in between. Study-wide points: Among patients with Type 1 diabetes, TCRB CDR3s were moderately but significantly shorter in every one of the four CD4+ subsets.

The TCR originated in a man aged 25 to 40 with type 1 diabetes. The sequencing sample was made of central memory CD4+ T cells from blood. The genes are TRBV7-2 and TRBJ2-7, with D tentatively TRBD1 (5 bases). DNA for the CDR3: TGTGCCAGCAGCTTAGCTGGGGCGGACTACGAGCAGTACTTC. Its translation: CASSLAGADYEQYF.